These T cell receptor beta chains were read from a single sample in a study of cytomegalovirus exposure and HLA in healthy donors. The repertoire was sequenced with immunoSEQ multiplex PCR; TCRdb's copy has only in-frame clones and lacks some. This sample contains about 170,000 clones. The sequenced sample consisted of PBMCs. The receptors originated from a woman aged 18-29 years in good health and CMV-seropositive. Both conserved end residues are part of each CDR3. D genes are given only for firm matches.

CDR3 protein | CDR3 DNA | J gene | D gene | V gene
CASSPTGKPTNEKLFF | TGTGCCAGCTCACCTACAGGGAAGCCAACTAATGAAAAACTGTTTTTT | TRBJ1-4 | . | TRBV18
CAWSAGITNEKLFF | TGTGCCTGGAGTGCAGGGATTACTAATGAAAAACTGTTTTTT | TRBJ1-4 | . | TRBV30
CASSLAAGTGGF | TGTGCCAGCAGCTTAGCTGCCGGGACAGGGGGATTT | TRBJ2-3 | TRBD1 | TRBV7-2
CASSIQGRSSGNTIYF | TGTGCCAGTAGTATACAGGGCCGGAGCTCTGGAAACACCATATATTTT | TRBJ1-3 | . | TRBV19
CASGKLGAGGYTF | TGTGCTAGTGGTAAATTAGGGGCGGGAGGCTACACCTTC | TRBJ1-2 | . | TRBV12-5
CAWDLGAGSTDTQYF | TGTGCCTGGGACTTAGGCGCGGGTAGCACAGATACGCAGTATTTT | TRBJ2-3 | . | TRBV30
CASILTTNTGELFF | TGTGCCAGCATCCTGACTACGAACACCGGGGAGCTGTTTTTT | TRBJ2-2 | . | TRBV6-1
CATSPGQGINQPQHF | TGTGCCACCAGTCCGGGACAGGGGATTAATCAGCCCCAGCATTTT | TRBJ1-5 | TRBD1 | TRBV6-1
CASSLVADTEQFF | TGTGCCAGCAGCTTAGTGGCCGATACTGAGCAGTTCTTC | TRBJ2-1 | . | TRBV7-6
CASSEVAGGLNEQFF | TGTGCCAGCAGTGAAGTAGCGGGAGGACTCAATGAGCAGTTCTTC | TRBJ2-1 | TRBD2 | TRBV6-1
CASSEQGREKLFF | TGTGCCAGCAGTGAACAGGGCAGGGAAAAACTGTTTTTT | TRBJ1-4 | . | TRBV2
CASSQTDFYRQGIYGYTF | TGCGCCAGCAGCCAAACCGATTTTTACCGACAGGGAATCTATGGCTACACCTTC | TRBJ1-2 | TRBD1 | TRBV4-1
CAISGVSGSSITDTQYF | TGTGCCATCAGTGGGGTCAGCGGGAGTTCGATCACAGATACGCAGTATTTT | TRBJ2-3 | TRBD2 | TRBV10-3
CASSLGDLRSNQPQHF | TGTGCCAGCAGCTTAGGAGATTTACGGAGCAATCAGCCCCAGCATTTT | TRBJ1-5 | . | TRBV7-6
CAIRQAGTGELFF | TGTGCCATCCGACAGGCGGGTACCGGGGAGCTGTTTTTT | TRBJ2-2 | . | TRBV6-1
CASSTRGQVGYEQYF | TGTGCCAGCAGCACGCGGGGCCAAGTTGGCTACGAGCAGTACTTC | TRBJ2-7 | . | TRBV5-4
CASSFRDFRTDTQYF | TGTGCCAGCAGCTTCCGGGACTTTCGCACAGATACGCAGTATTTT | TRBJ2-3 | . | TRBV11-3
CAWSLRGGADEQFF | TGTGCCTGGAGCCTTCGAGGGGGGGCCGATGAGCAGTTCTTC | TRBJ2-1 | . | TRBV30
CASSLSGTASGNTIYF | TGTGCCAGCAGCTTGAGTGGGACAGCTTCTGGAAACACCATATATTTT | TRBJ1-3 | TRBD1 | TRBV7-9
CASSQALRAYEQYF | TGTGCCAGCAGCCAAGCTCTGCGAGCGTACGAGCAGTACTTC | TRBJ2-7 | . | TRBV4-2
CASSEDPGPTYEQHF | TGTGCCAGCAGTGAAGATCCAGGGCCGACCTACGAGCAGCACTTC | TRBJ2-7 | . | TRBV6-1
CASSQTSLTYNEQFF | TGCGCCAGCAGCCAAACTAGTCTTACCTACAATGAGCAGTTCTTC | TRBJ2-1 | . | TRBV4-1
CASSFGTSWGSADTQYF | TGTGCCAGCAGCTTTGGGACTAGTTGGGGTTCCGCAGATACGCAGTATTTT | TRBJ2-3 | TRBD2 | TRBV11-2
CASSKPGQGVLNYGYTF | TGTGCCAGCAGCAAACCGGGACAGGGGGTACTTAACTATGGCTACACCTTC | TRBJ1-2 | TRBD1 | TRBV9
CASSTGDTNYGYTF | TGTGCCAGCAGTACCGGGGACACCAACTATGGCTACACCTTC | TRBJ1-2 | . | TRBV6-5
CASSFDSAGAAGNTIYF | TGTGCCAGCAGCTTTGATAGTGCAGGGGCCGCTGGAAACACCATATATTTT | TRBJ1-3 | . | TRBV7-6
CASSLRTLNGYTF | TGTGCCAGCAGCTTAAGGACACTTAATGGCTACACCTTC | TRBJ1-2 | . | TRBV5-6
CASSFDGTGPNGYTF | TGTGCCAGCAGCTTTGACGGGACAGGACCGAATGGCTACACCTTC | TRBJ1-2 | TRBD1 | TRBV5-6
CASSLVVLTSGNTIYF | TGTGCCAGCAGTTTAGTAGTACTTACCTCTGGAAACACCATATATTTT | TRBJ1-3 | . | TRBV28
CASSAQPGQGIGEQFF | TGTGCCAGCAGTGCACAACCGGGACAGGGTATCGGTGAGCAGTTCTTC | TRBJ2-1 | TRBD1 | TRBV27
CASSHLPLGGGRDTQYF | TGCGCCAGCAGCCATCTACCACTAGGGGGGGGCCGGGATACGCAGTATTTT | TRBJ2-3 | . | TRBV4-3
CASSQGSAAFF | TGTGCCAGCAGCCAGGGCAGCGCAGCTTTCTTT | TRBJ1-1 | . | TRBV5-6
CASSLRDRAANEKLFF | TGTGCCAGCAGTCTCCGGGACAGGGCGGCTAATGAAAAACTGTTTTTT | TRBJ1-4 | TRBD1 | TRBV28
CASSLLWTGDVLFYEQYF | TGTGCCAGCAGCTTGCTGTGGACAGGGGACGTTTTGTTCTACGAGCAGTACTTC | TRBJ2-7 | TRBD1 | TRBV5-5
CASSLFSTETQYF | TGTGCCAGCAGCTTATTTAGCACGGAGACCCAGTACTTC | TRBJ2-5 | . | TRBV11-2
CASSPAGGSAFF | TGTGCCAGCAGCCCCGCTGGGGGCTCAGCTTTCTTT | TRBJ1-1 | . | TRBV7-9
CASSRTSLPTGELFF | TGTGCCAGCAGCCGGACTAGTCTACCCACCGGGGAGCTGTTTTTT | TRBJ2-2 | TRBD2 | TRBV5-4
CAILQRVGEQFF | TGTGCCATCCTGCAGCGGGTCGGTGAGCAGTTCTTC | TRBJ2-1 | . | TRBV11-2
CASSQRSTASGSNTGELFF | TGTGCCAGCAGCCAACGTAGTACGGCTAGCGGGTCGAACACCGGGGAGCTGTTTTTT | TRBJ2-2 | TRBD2 | TRBV4-2
CASSRGFGRTGETQYF | TGTGCCAGCAGCCGAGGATTCGGGAGAACGGGAGAGACCCAGTACTTC | TRBJ2-5 | . | TRBV7-9
CASSSKQGANSGANVLTF | TGTGCCAGCAGCTCAAAACAGGGGGCGAACTCTGGGGCCAACGTCCTGACTTTC | TRBJ2-6 | TRBD1 | TRBV7-3
CASSYGPTRKYGYTF | TGTGCCAGCAGTTACGGCCCGACACGGAAATATGGCTACACCTTC | TRBJ1-2 | . | TRBV6-5
CASSRDAGTPYNEQFF | TGTGCCAGTAGTAGAGATGCGGGGACTCCGTACAATGAGCAGTTCTTC | TRBJ2-1 | . | TRBV19
CASTWTNYGYTF | TGTGCCAGCACTTGGACAAACTATGGCTACACCTTC | TRBJ1-2 | . | TRBV6-6
CASSPLPRTGGYTF | TGTGCCAGCAGCCCACTCCCGAGGACGGGGGGCTACACCTTC | TRBJ1-2 | . | TRBV7-2
CASSFGGGAYEQYF | TGTGCCAGCAGCTTCGGGGGAGGCGCCTACGAGCAGTACTTC | TRBJ2-7 | . | TRBV5-4
CAWSASFSFGNTGELFF | TGTGCCTGGAGTGCTAGCTTCTCTTTCGGGAACACCGGGGAGCTGTTTTTT | TRBJ2-2 | . | TRBV30
CASSELGGGANVLTF | TGTGCCAGCAGTGAACTTGGAGGTGGGGCCAACGTCCTGACTTTC | TRBJ2-6 | . | TRBV6-1
CASSDGAVEEQFF | TGTGCCAGCAGTGATGGGGCAGTTGAGGAGCAGTTCTTC | TRBJ2-1 | . | TRBV25-1
CASSRFSSGSYNEQFF | TGTGCCAGTAGTAGGTTTTCGAGCGGCTCCTACAATGAGCAGTTCTTC | TRBJ2-1 | . | TRBV19
CASGKAGGGGELFF | TGTGCCAGCGGAAAAGCGGGAGGTGGCGGGGAGCTGTTTTTT | TRBJ2-2 | TRBD2 | TRBV6-4
CASSPRGQGTQYF | TGTGCCAGCAGCCCGCGCGGGCAGGGGACGCAGTATTTT | TRBJ2-3 | . | TRBV6-6
CATGETSGSHEQYF | TGTGCCACCGGAGAGACTAGCGGGAGCCACGAGCAGTACTTC | TRBJ2-7 | TRBD2 | TRBV7-9